The next 14 T cell receptor beta chains were all read from a single sample in a study of T cell responses to AZD1222 COVID-19 vaccine (dated by TCRdb to the early 2020s). What the time point label conveys for this sample: baseline before first vaccination. Receptor amplification or capture employed the immunoSEQ multiplex PCR assay. TCRdb provides this immuneACCESS table in a form limited to in-frame rearrangements. Some clones are lacking; in checked studies, under half of them reflect an unresolved V gene, and why the rest are absent is not known. Present in this sample are 110,000 to 150,000 clones, roughly 93% of which were seen just once. The leading ten clones occupy roughly 5% of the sample. Sequencing was performed on peripheral blood, taken on day 0 of AZD1222 vaccination. Every receptor here comes from an adult in good health.

This sequence joins TRBV12-3 or TRBV12-4 and TRBJ1-1; a weak D match, TRBD1 (6 bases). V lost 6 bases, J lost 5 bases, and 13 bases lay in between. This CDR3 comprises 13 residues. The CDR3 region has the DNA TGTGCCAGCAGCCCAAACAGGGAAACTGAAGCTTTCTTT. Encoded protein: CASSPNRETEAFF.

The J gene is TRBJ2-7, the V gene TRBV6-5; 10 bases are a match to TRBD1. Germline values: CDR1 MNHEY, CDR2 SVGAGI. This CDR3 is 14 amino acids long. V lost 5 bases and J lost 3; bases outside the gene matches: 4. CDR3 nucleotide sequence: TGTGCCAGCAGTACGGGACAGGGGAACTACGAGCAGTACTTC. Amino acid sequence: CASSTGQGNYEQYF.

The chain joins TRBV10-1 to TRBJ2-1; 9 bases line up with TRBD2. The CDR3 loop spans 17 amino acids. V trimming: 2 bases; J trimming: 2 bases; junction bases outside the gene matches: 7. The germline gives CDR1 WNHNN, CDR2 SYGVQD (reference sequence). The CDR3 is CASSETSGFVTYNEQFF. For the CDR3, the DNA is TGCGCCAGCAGTGAGACTAGCGGGTTTGTTACCTACAATGAGCAGTTCTTC.

CDR3 coding DNA: TGTGCCAGCAGCTTAGAGTGGGTGGATACGCAGTATTTT. Amino acid sequence: CASSLEWVDTQYF. The genes are TRBV11-2 and TRBJ2-3, with D unresolved. With 0 bases removed from V and 6 bases from J, the gap between germline ends came to 7 bases. The germline V gene has CDR1 SGHAT and CDR2 FQNNGV. The CDR3 covers 13 residues.

In this sample, this clone turned up once. The chain employs TRBV7-9 and TRBJ2-2, with D maybe TRBD2 (6 bases). CDR3 length: 16 amino acids. The germline V gene encodes CDR1 SEHNR and CDR2 FQNEAQ (reference sequence). V lost 5 bases and J lost 0, with 13 bases in between. CDR3 loop: CASSARGTANTGELFF. CDR3 in DNA: TGTGCCAGCAGCGCGCGGGGTACCGCGAACACCGGGGAGCTGTTTTTT.

The genes are TRBV7-9 and TRBJ1-3; D not resolved. The CDR3 is made up of 16 amino acids. Trimming removed 0 bases from V and 1 base from J, with 10 bases in between. Germline V gene data show CDR1 as SEHNR and CDR2 as FQNEAQ (reference sequence). The CDR3: CASSLAAQSSGNTIYF. Written as DNA, the CDR3 is TGTGCCAGCAGCTTAGCCGCGCAGTCATCTGGAAACACCATATATTTT.

The sample holds one count of this clone. This chain connects TRBV29-1 to TRBJ2-5; D unresolved. V shed 4 bases and J shed 5 bases, with 11 bases lying between them. The CDR3 runs to 12 residues. Germline values: CDR1 SQVTM, CDR2 ANQGSEA. This CDR3 reads CSVVRETETQYF. DNA of the CDR3: TGCAGCGTTGTAAGGGAAACCGAGACCCAGTACTTC.

The DNA for the CDR3 is TGTGCCAGCAGGACTGGATTTAATTCACCCCTCCACTTT. Protein sequence: CASRTGFNSPLHF. The chain employs TRBV6-5 and TRBJ1-6; D unclear. Trimming removed 6 bases from V and 6 bases from J, with 9 bases in between. The length of the CDR3 is 13 residues. Germline assignment: CDR1 MNHEY and CDR2 SVGAGI.

V gene TRBV3-1 (or the pseudogene TRBV3-2) combines with J gene TRBJ2-7; 11 bases fit TRBD2. Trimming took 9 bases from V and 2 from J; bases not matched to a gene: 9. CDR3 length: 15 residues. Germline V gene data show CDR1 as LGHDT and CDR2 as YNNKEL (reference sequence). The CDR3 nucleotides read TGTGCCAGTTCCCCTCTAGCGGGAGGACCCTACGAGCAGTACTTC. As protein: CASSPLAGGPYEQYF.

CDR3 protein: CASRIGLTNTGELFF. The CDR3 bases are TGTGCCTCTCGTATAGGTCTTACCAACACCGGGGAGCTGTTTTTT. V usage is TRBV5-6 and J usage is TRBJ2-2; D not certain. CDR1 SGHDT and CDR2 YYEEEE come from the germline V gene. V lost 10 bases to trimming and J lost 2 bases, with 18 bases between them. The CDR3 has 15 amino acids.

The gene calls are TRBV6-5 and TRBJ2-7; D possibly corresponds to TRBD1 (6 bases). V was clipped by 2 bases and J by 7 bases, with 18 bases between them. The CDR3 runs to 15 residues. Germline CDR1 reads MNHEY; CDR2 reads SVGAGI. The DNA for the CDR3 is TGTGCCAGCAGTTACGAGCCAGGGGCCTCGGGGGAGCAGTACTTC. Its protein product is CASSYEPGASGEQYF.

This chain joins TRBV27 and TRBJ2-5, with TRBD1 identical over 9 bases. V lost 2 bases and J lost 6; bases outside the gene matches: 10. This CDR3 has 16 amino acids. Looked up from germline, CDR1 is MNHEY and CDR2 is SMNVEV (reference sequence). CDR3 amino acids: CASSLATGTGRKTQYF. DNA of the CDR3: TGTGCCAGCAGTTTAGCAACCGGGACAGGGAGGAAGACCCAGTACTTC.

The chain joins TRBV5-4 to TRBJ1-1, with D possibly TRBD1 on 5 matching bases. The germline V gene encodes CDR1 SGHNT and CDR2 YYREEE (reference sequence). V lost 0 bases, J lost 6 bases, and 15 bases lay in between. This CDR3 spans 15 amino acids. CDR3 region: CASSLEIGENAEAFF. Written as DNA, the CDR3 is TGTGCCAGCAGCTTGGAGATAGGGGAAAACGCTGAAGCTTTCTTT.

The J gene is TRBJ2-1, the V gene TRBV11-3; D possibly corresponds to TRBD2 (5 bases). This CDR3 comprises 14 residues. The V end lost 4 bases, the J end lost 5 bases, and 12 bases lay between the germline ends. Germline lookup yields CDR1 SGHNT and CDR2 YENEEA. CDR3 coding DNA: TGTGCCAGCAGCTCTGGGTTGCGGGACAATGAGCAGTTCTTC. Amino acids: CASSSGLRDNEQFF.